The clone carrying this T cell receptor (beta chain) is a singleton in its sample. Clones were read by immunoSEQ multiplex PCR, and TCRdb kept only the in-frame ones, dropping some. The profile covers over 350,000 clones, with around 90% appearing a single time and just under 2% taken by the ten largest. These data come from a study of blood T cell repertoires in COVID-19. The overall study: Acute and convalescent COVID-19 specimens originated in the United States, Italy and Spain.

Cohorts were assigned according to the clinical history that participants reported. Source material: PBMCs or T cells enriched from blood (not recorded which). The TCR originated in a woman aged 18 to 35 with acute COVID-19.

The CDR3 nucleotides read TGTGCCACCTCACAGGGGGCGGGCGAGCAGTACTTC. Protein sequence: CATSQGAGEQYF. V gene TRBV24-1 combines with J gene TRBJ2-7; 9 bases map to TRBD1. CDR1 is KGHDR and CDR2 is SFDVKD in the germline V gene. J was trimmed by 6 bases and V by 9 bases; bases with no gene match: 5. CDR3 length: 12 residues.